This paragraph covers one T cell receptor (beta chain) sequence. What antigen it recognizes has not been identified. No per-base quality is available; no much larger clone lies one base away. The source of the sample is a study of blood T cell repertoires in COVID-19 (dated by TCRdb to between 2020 and 2021). With respect to the entire study: Samples from collaborators originated in the United States, Italy and Spain and spanned both the acute and convalescent phases of COVID-19. Deeply sampled blood TCRbeta repertoires from subjects exposed to, actively infected with, or recovered from COVID-19 were included in the dataset. The repertoires were released in a freely available public database intended as a resource for research on the immune response to SARS-CoV-2. The material from the prospective study consisted of cDNA or gDNA derived from T cells, B-cell-depleted T cells, or PBMCs. The sample metadata nearly always contained a de-identified subject ID, COVID-19 status, age in years and sex. HLA class I and class II types, where available, came from metadata supplied by the sample provider rather than from assay-based typing. The samples were drawn from two sources: the first 160 participants of the ongoing ImmuneRACE study, and 1,200 or so subjects contributed by 6 global collaborators.

TCRbeta CDR3 regions were amplified from genomic DNA by means of the immunoSEQ Assay, a bias-controlled multiplex PCR. The study's processing was this. Within the assay, amplification of reference gene primers was used to estimate how many nucleated cells each sample contained. To quantify the absolute abundance of each unique TCRbeta CDR3 rearrangement, sequence reads were collapsed and filtered. Productive Simpson clonality was computed per sample as the square root of Simpson's diversity index over productive rearrangements. TCRdb re-hosts the immuneACCESS table, in-frame sequences only. Its copies lack some clones; in the studies checked, an unresolved V gene accounts for under half of them, and the cause for the rest is not known. Clone size and the V and J calls come from that table; the DNA yielded D and trimming. The sample yields about 46,000 clones; about 88% were counted once. The top ten hold 2.5% to 3.5% of the sample.

Reading from cysteine to phenylalanine, the CDR3 counts 13 amino acids. Of all the DNA, just the CDR3 is kept, 39 bases in frame from base 1. Trimming at the junction amounts to 4 bases on V and 6 bases on J, and the germline ends lie 14 bases apart. The germline V gene specifies SGHRS as CDR1 and YFSETQ as CDR2. In the prospective study, participants were roughly 18 to 90 years old, resided in 24 geographic areas of the United States, and were enrolled through a virtual design. In the prospective study, participants were assigned to cohorts based on the clinical history participants reported in a screening survey and a study questionnaire. ImmuneRACE Cohort 3 recovered participants were defined by two consecutive negative NP/OP PCR tests, healthcare professional clearance, or symptom resolution. In the prospective study, whole blood, serum and a nasopharyngeal or oropharyngeal swab were collected from each participant by mobile phlebotomists. Over a roughly 2-month period, participants in the prospective study had the option of providing additional blood draws and questionnaires. Blood samples from the prospective study were shipped frozen or at room temperature prior to DNA extraction.

Points the paper makes about the study in general: How much clinical and demographic metadata was included differed by source and by participant, and the metadata was provided uncurated.

In this chain, TRBV5-1 is recombined with TRBJ2-7; the best D guess is TRBD1, with 5 bases matching. The TCR originated in a woman in her forties or fifties who had recovered from COVID-19. The sequencing input was PBMCs or T cells enriched from blood (not recorded which). The CDR3 loop reads CASSPTVLAEQYF. The DNA sequence reads TGCGCCAGCAGCCCGACAGTTCTGGCCGAGCAGTACTTC.